Listed below are T cell receptor beta chains from one sample, sequenced in a study of blood T cells in healthy people across ages. From the 5' RACE reads, TCRdb called clonotypes with MiXCR, one entry per CDR3 protein. Of around 990,000 distinct CDR3 sequences in the sample, almost 25% were seen once. The same data also went into a second study, on T cells of mothers and their children.

The specimen was blood. These receptors were taken from a girl aged 2-10 years in good health. The CDR3 runs from the conserved cysteine through the conserved F or W. D genes are given only for firm matches. Size is omitted from some rows. Given values are once, few, many or a class for expanded clones.

>-|TRBJ2-7|once|TRBV20-1
CSARDSRRGFYEQYF
TGCAGTGCTAGAGATTCACGTAGGGGCTTTTACGAGCAGTACTTC
>-|TRBJ1-2|few|TRBV6-5
CASSYGTEYLNYGYTF
TGTGCCAGCAGTTACGGGACGGAATATCTTAACTATGGCTACACCTTC
>TRBD2|TRBJ2-1|-|TRBV15
CATSRDASGRFSYNEQFF
TGTGCCACCAGCAGAGATGCTAGCGGAAGATTCTCCTACAATGAGCAGTTCTTC
>TRBD2|TRBJ2-5|few|TRBV6-1
CASSLGLLGDQYF
TGTGCCAGCAGCTTGGGACTACTGGGGGACCAGTACTTC
>-|TRBJ1-5|few|TRBV5-1
CASRTHSREGYQPQHF
TGCGCCAGCAGGACACACAGCAGGGAGGGTTATCAGCCCCAGCATTTT
>TRBD2|TRBJ2-7|many|TRBV6-5
CASSYGTSGYEQYF
TGTGCCAGCAGTTACGGGACTAGCGGCTACGAGCAGTACTTC
>-|TRBJ2-7|-|TRBV7-9
CASSLAFGRLGYEQYF
TGTGCCAGCAGCTTAGCCTTCGGCCGATTGGGGTACGAGCAGTACTTC
>TRBD2|TRBJ2-7|few|TRBV4-2
CASSQDASGLAGMNEQYF
TGTGCCAGCAGCCAAGATGCCTCTGGACTAGCGGGAATGAACGAGCAGTACTTC
>-|TRBJ2-7|-|TRBV20-1
CSARHGYEQYF
TGCAGTGCTAGGCACGGGTACGAGCAGTACTTC
>TRBD2|TRBJ2-7|-|TRBV4-1
CASSQVLAGISYEQYF
TGCGCCAGCAGCCAAGTGCTAGCGGGCATCTCCTACGAGCAGTACTTC